Listed below are T cell receptor beta chains from one sample, sequenced in a study of cytomegalovirus exposure and HLA in healthy donors. Sequencing used immunoSEQ multiplex PCR; TCRdb keeps in-frame clones, though not all of them. Among roughly 100,000 clones listed, approximately 71% were seen once. The specimen sequenced was PBMCs. The receptors were sampled from a male donor in good health and CMV-seropositive. Each CDR3 is given without its conserved first and last residue. The order of the fields is clone size, V gene, J gene, CDR3 protein. Expanded clones get a size class; other rows say once, few or many, or leave the size out.

clone size: once; V gene: TRBV12-2; J gene: TRBJ2-6; CDR3 protein: ASRLAGTGSRSGANVLT
clone size: few; V gene: TRBV5-6; J gene: TRBJ1-2; CDR3 protein: ASSFEQRGYT
clone size: NA; V gene: TRBV27; J gene: TRBJ2-6; CDR3 protein: ASSSRGSGANVLT
clone size: NA; V gene: TRBV5-1; J gene: TRBJ2-2; CDR3 protein: ASSSQGGHSGELF
clone size: NA; V gene: TRBV7-6; J gene: TRBJ2-2; CDR3 protein: ASSHGTSGSAGELF
clone size: NA; V gene: TRBV28; J gene: TRBJ1-5; CDR3 protein: ASSGIYSNQPQH
clone size: NA; V gene: TRBV18; J gene: TRBJ2-1; CDR3 protein: ASSLLTSGLNNEQF
clone size: few; V gene: TRBV5-1; J gene: TRBJ2-3; CDR3 protein: ASGSGSLTDTQY
clone size: few; V gene: TRBV30; J gene: TRBJ2-5; CDR3 protein: AWSVGAGQY
clone size: once; V gene: TRBV18; J gene: TRBJ2-5; CDR3 protein: ASSVRTQETQY
clone size: NA; V gene: TRBV27; J gene: TRBJ2-3; CDR3 protein: AVGGRNTDTQY
clone size: NA; V gene: TRBV5-4; J gene: TRBJ2-2; CDR3 protein: ASSLGRGRTGELF
clone size: NA; V gene: TRBV7-9; J gene: TRBJ2-2; CDR3 protein: ASSPAGHWTGELF
clone size: NA; V gene: TRBV7-3; J gene: TRBJ2-7; CDR3 protein: ASSQGPGVHEQY
clone size: NA; V gene: TRBV7-2; J gene: TRBJ2-1; CDR3 protein: ASSSKRTSVDEQF
clone size: NA; V gene: TRBV28; J gene: TRBJ1-5; CDR3 protein: ASSLGDRAGQPQH
clone size: NA; V gene: TRBV9; J gene: TRBJ2-6; CDR3 protein: ASSVVPAGAKSGANVLT
clone size: NA; V gene: TRBV6-5; J gene: TRBJ1-2; CDR3 protein: ASSYSGQGGYGYT
clone size: NA; V gene: TRBV10-3; J gene: TRBJ2-3; CDR3 protein: AGGGGSHTDTQY
clone size: NA; V gene: TRBV6-5; J gene: TRBJ2-1; CDR3 protein: ASSYSSGSGRNEQF
clone size: NA; V gene: TRBV20-1; J gene: TRBJ2-5; CDR3 protein: SQGEGETQY
clone size: NA; V gene: TRBV5-1; J gene: TRBJ2-7; CDR3 protein: ASSSASGLVYEQY
clone size: NA; V gene: TRBV9; J gene: TRBJ2-3; CDR3 protein: ASSVLAGGTDTQY
clone size: NA; V gene: TRBV5-1; J gene: TRBJ2-2; CDR3 protein: ASSVRPTINTGELF
clone size: NA; V gene: TRBV19; J gene: TRBJ2-7; CDR3 protein: ASSNWAVSYEQY
clone size: once; V gene: TRBV7-8; J gene: NA; CDR3 protein: ASSIRTGGLSYEQY
clone size: NA; V gene: TRBV6-4; J gene: TRBJ2-7; CDR3 protein: ASSDSPRRAYEQY
clone size: NA; V gene: TRBV7-2; J gene: TRBJ1-5; CDR3 protein: DSSTTGYGNQPQH
clone size: NA; V gene: TRBV15; J gene: TRBJ2-7; CDR3 protein: ATSRVRDRGYYEQY
clone size: NA; V gene: TRBV18; J gene: TRBJ1-5; CDR3 protein: ASSHGTGDQPQH
clone size: NA; V gene: TRBV7-9; J gene: TRBJ2-1; CDR3 protein: ASSFWRTSGNEQF
clone size: NA; V gene: TRBV28; J gene: TRBJ1-5; CDR3 protein: ASSSPGTGYQPQH
clone size: NA; V gene: TRBV5-1; J gene: TRBJ2-1; CDR3 protein: AGSLGPSRYNEQF
clone size: NA; V gene: TRBV7-2; J gene: TRBJ2-7; CDR3 protein: ASSPPRGGVDEQY
clone size: once; V gene: TRBV28; J gene: TRBJ2-6; CDR3 protein: ASSGPDRVGANVLT
clone size: NA; V gene: TRBV6-1; J gene: TRBJ2-1; CDR3 protein: ATETGGSNEQF
clone size: NA; V gene: TRBV19; J gene: TRBJ2-2; CDR3 protein: ASSRLAGVNTGELF
clone size: NA; V gene: TRBV9; J gene: TRBJ2-1; CDR3 protein: ASSVSGLTKTHNEQF
clone size: NA; V gene: TRBV13; J gene: TRBJ1-5; CDR3 protein: ASSLGPEGNQPQH
clone size: NA; V gene: TRBV7-2; J gene: TRBJ2-5; CDR3 protein: ASSLRRETQY
clone size: NA; V gene: TRBV9; J gene: TRBJ2-3; CDR3 protein: ASSATSGRTDTQY
clone size: once; V gene: TRBV19; J gene: TRBJ2-5; CDR3 protein: AISRTGQYQETQY
clone size: NA; V gene: TRBV19; J gene: NA; CDR3 protein: ASSRPPRGVYEQY
clone size: NA; V gene: TRBV29-1; J gene: TRBJ1-1; CDR3 protein: SVGGVSRTEAF
clone size: NA; V gene: TRBV6-6; J gene: TRBJ2-5; CDR3 protein: ASSFGLEIETQY
clone size: NA; V gene: TRBV5-1; J gene: TRBJ2-1; CDR3 protein: ASTLETVHNEQF
clone size: NA; V gene: TRBV5-1; J gene: TRBJ2-1; CDR3 protein: ASSLAAASGYNEQF
clone size: few; V gene: TRBV28; J gene: TRBJ2-3; CDR3 protein: ASSTPFGLAGGTDTQY
clone size: NA; V gene: TRBV5-1; J gene: TRBJ2-3; CDR3 protein: ASSPDRGFPGGTQY
clone size: NA; V gene: TRBV5-1; J gene: TRBJ1-6; CDR3 protein: ASSQNRQGGSYNSPLH
clone size: once; V gene: TRBV19; J gene: TRBJ1-2; CDR3 protein: ASSIDQGRTFYGYT
clone size: NA; V gene: TRBV4-2; J gene: TRBJ2-2; CDR3 protein: ASSQDAGAGELF
clone size: NA; V gene: TRBV28; J gene: TRBJ1-1; CDR3 protein: ASTSGNEAF
clone size: few; V gene: TRBV6-4; J gene: TRBJ2-3; CDR3 protein: ASSDRGSTDTQY
clone size: NA; V gene: TRBV7-3; J gene: TRBJ2-7; CDR3 protein: ASSLFSGRAGEQY